These T cell receptor beta chains were read from a single sample in a study of identical twins. From the 5' RACE reads, TCRdb called clonotypes with MiXCR, one entry per CDR3 protein. The repertoire has some 1,600,000 distinct CDR3 sequences, under 35% of them found once; the top ten carry under 0.35%. What was sequenced was cord blood. The receptors derive from a newborn girl in good health. The conserved cysteine and the conserved F or W are not part of the CDR3 here.

TRBV12-3/TRBV12-4	TRBJ2-3	ASSPKTISTDTQY
TRBV5-1	TRBJ2-7	ASSLGGQDSYEQY
TRBV20-1	TRBJ2-5	SATRDRSETQY
TRBV29-1	TRBJ2-5	SGIRTGGATNEQY
TRBV24-1	TRBJ1-5	ATSDGDGMAQH
TRBV29-1	TRBJ1-4	SVTRDTNEKLF
TRBV20-1	TRBJ1-6	SANRGIMYNSPLH
TRBV6-1	TRBJ2-3	ASSIQGAGTDTQY
TRBV20-1	TRBJ1-2	SATGEANYGYT
TRBV27	TRBJ1-1	ASTLTGENTEAF
TRBV7-2	TRBJ2-7	ASSLVDRGNEQY
TRBV28	TRBJ2-7	ASNRLAGSYEQY
TRBV12-3/TRBV12-4	TRBJ2-3	ASISGTGPDTQY
TRBV7-2	TRBJ2-3	ASSGIALRTDTQY
TRBV7-9	TRBJ1-2	ASSLASMGRKSYT
TRBV6-1	TRBJ2-5	ASTPSGVGETQY
TRBV5-1	TRBJ1-5	ASSLEGRINQPQH
TRBV30	TRBJ2-3	VWGTSTDTQY
TRBV15	TRBJ2-3	ATSREGGVTDTQY
TRBV3-1	TRBJ2-2	ASSPTSGRPFTGELF
TRBV2	TRBJ2-3	ASSGSGGATDTQY
TRBV6-5	TRBJ1-6	ASSSGGRGYNSPLH
TRBV10-3	TRBJ1-2	ATTPVGNYGYT
TRBV20-1	NA	SARMITGVETQY
TRBV5-4	TRBJ1-4	ASSKTPGGATNEKLF
TRBV2	TRBJ1-5	ASSDQGAGQPQH
TRBV9	TRBJ2-3	ASSAFQRGATDTQY
TRBV12-3/TRBV12-4	TRBJ1-5	ASRMGQNQPQH
TRBV20-1	TRBJ1-1	SAREHRGLGAF
TRBV12-3/TRBV12-4	TRBJ2-1	ASSFGGTSSGQF
TRBV6-2/TRBV6-3	TRBJ2-1	ASSYSRGVRSGEQF
TRBV11-2	TRBJ2-1	ASSLAGVSYNEQF
TRBV5-1	TRBJ2-1	ASSPIREAGDEQF
TRBV7-2	TRBJ1-4	ASTFPGAAGEKLF
TRBV6-6	TRBJ2-6	ASSEQGIAGANVLT
TRBV20-1	TRBJ1-4	SAGRDRGEKLF
TRBV7-9	TRBJ2-1	ASSLLALSSYNEQF
TRBV6-5	TRBJ1-6	ASSYSIGGAYNSPLH
TRBV5-5	TRBJ2-3	ASSITGTSGTTSTDTQY
TRBV4-1	TRBJ2-7	ASSHQPPTSGTYEQY
TRBV20-1	TRBJ1-5	SAPGTGSSQPQH